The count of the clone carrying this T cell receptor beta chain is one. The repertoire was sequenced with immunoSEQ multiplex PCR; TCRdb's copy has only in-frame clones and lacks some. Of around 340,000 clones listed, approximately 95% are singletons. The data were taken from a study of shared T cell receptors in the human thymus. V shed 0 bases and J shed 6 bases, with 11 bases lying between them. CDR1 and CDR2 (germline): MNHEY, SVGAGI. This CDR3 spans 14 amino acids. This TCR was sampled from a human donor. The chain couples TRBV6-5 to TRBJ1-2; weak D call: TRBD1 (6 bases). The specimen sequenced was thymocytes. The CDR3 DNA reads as TGTGCCAGCAGTTACTCACGCAGGGGAGATGGCTACACCTTC. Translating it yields CASSYSRRGDGYTF.